A single sample is the source of the 9 T cell receptor beta chains below, sequenced in a study of shared clonotypes between healthy human individuals. Data came from immunoSEQ multiplex PCR; TCRdb stores just in-frame clones and leaves some out. The data contain around 2,000,000 clones, approximately 95% of them singletons. It was CD45RO-negative cells, positively selected for CCR7, that made up naive CD8 cells, with terminally differentiated effector memory CD45RA+ cells excluded. Sequencing was performed on naive CD8+ T cells sorted from blood. The receptor source for this set is a young man in good health.

This chain connects TRBV11-2 to TRBJ2-7, with a tentative D call TRBD2 (5 bases). CDR1 SGHAT and CDR2 FQNNGV come from the germline V gene. CDR3 size: 13 residues. The V end was cut by 0 bases, the J end by 6 bases, with 9 bases between. CDR3 region: CASSLDLGSEQYF. CDR3 nucleotides: TGTGCCAGCAGCTTAGATCTGGGGAGCGAGCAGTACTTC.

The V gene is TRBV4-3, the J gene TRBJ1-4; no reliable D call. The germline V gene has CDR1 LGHNA and CDR2 YSLEER. This CDR3 is built from 15 residues. Trimming pared 0 bases from V and 8 bases from J, leaving 13 bases between. The CDR3 DNA is TGCGCCAGCAGCCAAGATTCGGTGGGTGAAGAAAAACTGTTTTTT. Translated: CASSQDSVGEEKLFF.

On this clone itself: The sample carries other DNA sequences with the same CDR3. The chain uses TRBV30 and TRBJ2-7, with D maybe TRBD2 (5 bases). Germline V gives CDR1 GTSNPN, CDR2 SVGIG (reference sequence). The V gene lost 2 bases and the J gene lost 3 bases, with 11 bases spanning the gap. This CDR3 comprises 13 residues. The CDR3 loop is CAWSRRESYEQYF. As DNA, the CDR3 is TGTGCCTGGAGTCGACGGGAAAGCTACGAGCAGTACTTC. The full variable domain, completed using reference TRBV30 and TRBJ2-7, is SQTIHQWPATLVQPVGSPLSLECTVEGTSNPNLYWYRQAAGRGLQLLFYSVGIGQISSEVPQNLSASRPQDRQFILSSKKLLLSDSGFYLCAWSRRESYEQYFGPGTRLTVT.

The chain joins TRBV5-6 to TRBJ2-7; D is unresolved. Germline loops: CDR1 SGHDT, CDR2 YYEEEE. The CDR3 loop spans 14 amino acids. Trimming left V 4 bases short and J 0 bases short, with 11 bases between. The CDR3 here is CASSVHVSSYEQYF. CDR3 bases: TGTGCCAGCAGCGTTCATGTAAGCTCCTACGAGCAGTACTTC.

This chain connects TRBV4-1 to TRBJ1-2, with D uncertain. Between the trimmed V and J ends, which lost 0 bases and 3 bases, there was a span of 11 bases. CDR1 is MGHRA, CDR2 YSYEKL, per germline. This CDR3 comprises 15 residues. As DNA, the CDR3 is TGCGCCAGCAGCCAAGAGCCGGCTCTAGACTATGGCTACACCTTC. Protein sequence: CASSQEPALDYGYTF.

This clone was recorded once. CDR3 region: CASSLGDGSYGYTF. DNA of the CDR3: TGCGCCAGCAGCTTGGGGGACGGATCCTATGGCTACACCTTC. This chain uses TRBV5-1 with TRBJ1-2, with D maybe TRBD1 (5 bases). Trimming removed 0 bases from V and 4 bases from J, with 10 bases in between. Germline CDR1 and CDR2: SGHRS and YFSETQ. The CDR3 sequence is 14 residues long.

Remarks on this clone: An end of the junction does not agree with germline; a read error may underlie this. The same CDR3 is also encoded by other DNA sequences in this sample. V usage is TRBV29-1 and J usage is TRBJ2-3; TRBD1 aligns across 9 bases. The CDR3 contains 14 residues. Germline-derived CDR1 and CDR2 are SQVTM and ANQGSEA. CDR3 sequence: CSVEGGQGPDTQYF. The CDR3 DNA is TGCAGCGTTGAAGGGGGACAGGGCCCAGATACGCAGTATTTC.

The genes are TRBV2 and TRBJ2-7, with 8 nucleotides matching TRBD2. From germline, CDR1 is SNHLY and CDR2 FYNNEI. The CDR3 is 13 amino acids. V dropped 6 bases and J dropped 6; count of bases not matched to a gene: 7. The CDR3 region is CASSPGGVSEQYF. The DNA of the CDR3 is TGTGCCAGCAGCCCCGGGGGGGTTAGCGAGCAGTACTTC.

This chain joins TRBV27 and TRBJ1-2; 7 nucleotides match TRBD1. CDR1 is MNHEY, CDR2 SMNVEV, per germline (reference sequence). The CDR3 covers 14 residues. V trimming: 5 bases; J trimming: 2 bases; junction bases outside the gene matches: 5. The CDR3 is CASSAGTVNYGYTF. In nucleotides, the CDR3 is TGTGCCAGCAGTGCCGGGACAGTCAACTATGGCTACACCTTC.